The source of this TCR beta chain is a study of CD8 T cell repertoires and HIV-1 epitope variants. CDR3 length: 11 amino acids. V dropped 7 bases and J dropped 6 bases, with 12 bases sitting between them. CDR1 and CDR2 (germline): SQVTM, ANQGSEA. This clone was counted a few times. The antigen is undetermined. Profiling relied on immunoSEQ multiplex PCR, and the TCRdb table lists in-frame clones only, not all of them. The sample has more than 7,000 clones, roughly 70% seen once; the top ten hold about two fifths. The V gene is TRBV29-1, the J gene TRBJ1-2, with no clear D. The sequencing input was cultured CD8+ T cells derived from PBMCs. This TCR came from a male donor with HIV. The CDR3 sequence: CSGLVGNGYTF. DNA for the CDR3: TGCAGCGGGTTAGTGGGCAATGGCTACACCTTC.